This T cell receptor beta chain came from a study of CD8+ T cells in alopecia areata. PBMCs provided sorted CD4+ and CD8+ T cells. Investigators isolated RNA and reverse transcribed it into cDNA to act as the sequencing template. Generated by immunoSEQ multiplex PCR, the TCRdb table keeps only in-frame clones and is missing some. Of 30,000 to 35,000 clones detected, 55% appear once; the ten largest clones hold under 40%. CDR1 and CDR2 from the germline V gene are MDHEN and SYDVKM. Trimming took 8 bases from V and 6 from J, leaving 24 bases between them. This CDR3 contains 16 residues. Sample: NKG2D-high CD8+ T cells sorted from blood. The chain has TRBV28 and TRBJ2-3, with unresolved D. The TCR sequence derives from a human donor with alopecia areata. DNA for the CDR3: TGTGCCAGCGTAAAAGAAACGGGTCGGATGTATGATACGCAGTATTTT. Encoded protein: CASVKETGRMYDTQYF.